Below are 9 T cell receptor beta chains sequenced from a single sample in a study of early T cells in non-severe SARS-CoV-2 infection. TCRdb re-analysed the 5' RACE reads in MiXCR, keeping a single row per CDR3 protein. The sample carries 70,000 to 90,000 distinct CDR3 sequences, approximately 15% recorded once. The source material was whole blood. These receptor sequences come from an adult who was a healthcare worker with PCR-confirmed SARS-CoV-2 infection or an uninfected control (not recorded which).

The rearrangement links TRBV7-9 to TRBJ1-1; no definite D call. Trimming cost V 5 bases and J 0 bases, with 7 bases left between them. CDR1 and CDR2 from the germline V gene are SEHNR and FQNEAQ (reference sequence). The CDR3 loop spans 13 amino acids. CDR3 sequence (DNA): TGTGCCAGCAGCAGCCAAATGAACACTGAAGCTTTCTTT. It codes for CASSSQMNTEAFF.

This clonotype has a handful of counts. A junction boundary mismatches the germline segment, possibly from a read error. V is TRBV14 and J is TRBJ1-3, with 9 bases that match TRBD1. Germline V gene data show CDR1 as SGHDN and CDR2 as FVKESK. The CDR3 covers 17 residues. CDR3 sequence (DNA): TGTGCCAGCAGCCCAATACAGGGGGCAACGAGAGGAAACACCATGTATTTT. Its protein product is CASSPIQGATRGNTMYF.

This clonotype has a count of ten or more. The chain couples TRBV27 to TRBJ1-3; perhaps TRBD1 as D (6 bases). Trimming removed 9 bases from V and 6 bases from J, with 12 bases in between. Germline loops: CDR1 MNHEY, CDR2 SMNVEV (reference sequence). The CDR3 extends over 12 amino acids. CDR3 sequence: CARVQGPNTIYF. CDR3 nucleotides: TGTGCCAGAGTACAGGGACCAAACACCATATATTTT.

A few counts support this clonotype. Compared with germline, one end of the junction differs, possibly owing to a read error. V is TRBV2 and J is TRBJ2-3, with 12 bases aligning to TRBD2. Germline V lookup: CDR1 SNHLY, CDR2 FYNNEI. The CDR3 has 14 amino acids. The CDR3 region has the DNA TGTGCCGGCAGACGACTAGCGGGAGTAGATACGCAGTATTTT. Protein: CAGRRLAGVDTQYF.

The chain links TRBV24-1 to TRBJ2-2; D is unclear. Germline CDR1 KGHDR, CDR2 SFDVKD. This CDR3 has 13 amino acids. Trimming shortened V by 12 bases and J by 7 bases, and 17 bases separated the two germline ends. For the CDR3, the DNA is TGTGCCGCCCTGGGCACAGTCAGCGGGGAGCTGTTTTTT. Encoded protein: CAALGTVSGELFF.

This clonotype showed up just a few times. This chain connects TRBV6-6 to TRBJ1-1, with 7 positions matching TRBD1. There are 12 residues in the CDR3. J lost 8 bases, V lost 7 bases, and 7 bases had no gene match. Germline loops: CDR1 MNHNY, CDR2 SVGAGI (reference sequence). As DNA, the CDR3 is TGTGCCAGCACCCAACAGGGGACCGAAGCTTTCTTT. Residues: CASTQQGTEAFF.

This rearrangement joins TRBV29-1 to TRBJ2-7, with D perhaps TRBD2 (5 bases). Trimming pared 6 bases from V and 4 bases from J, leaving 13 bases between. The germline gives CDR1 SQVTM, CDR2 ANQGSEA. This CDR3 comprises 12 residues. The CDR3 loop reads CSVGETRYEQYF. The CDR3 nucleotides read TGCAGCGTCGGGGAGACCCGTTACGAGCAGTACTTC.

The chain carries TRBV5-6 and TRBJ1-1; unclear D gene. The CDR3 length is 14 residues. CDR1 and CDR2 (germline): SGHDT, YYEEEE. V gave up 3 bases and J gave up 0 bases, with 9 bases separating them. This CDR3 is CASSYRTVNTEAFF. For the CDR3, the DNA is TGTGCCAGCAGCTACCGGACCGTGAACACTGAAGCTTTCTTT.

The CDR3 nucleotides are TGCGCCAGCAGCCAAGCGACGGACAGGCGGGAGCAGTACTTC. Its translation: CASSQATDRREQYF. V usage is TRBV4-1 and J usage is TRBJ2-7, with TRBD1 matching over 7 bases. After removal of 1 base from V and 7 bases from J, the junction contained 7 bases not matched to a gene. Germline V gene lookup returns CDR1 MGHRA and CDR2 YSYEKL. This CDR3 comprises 14 residues.